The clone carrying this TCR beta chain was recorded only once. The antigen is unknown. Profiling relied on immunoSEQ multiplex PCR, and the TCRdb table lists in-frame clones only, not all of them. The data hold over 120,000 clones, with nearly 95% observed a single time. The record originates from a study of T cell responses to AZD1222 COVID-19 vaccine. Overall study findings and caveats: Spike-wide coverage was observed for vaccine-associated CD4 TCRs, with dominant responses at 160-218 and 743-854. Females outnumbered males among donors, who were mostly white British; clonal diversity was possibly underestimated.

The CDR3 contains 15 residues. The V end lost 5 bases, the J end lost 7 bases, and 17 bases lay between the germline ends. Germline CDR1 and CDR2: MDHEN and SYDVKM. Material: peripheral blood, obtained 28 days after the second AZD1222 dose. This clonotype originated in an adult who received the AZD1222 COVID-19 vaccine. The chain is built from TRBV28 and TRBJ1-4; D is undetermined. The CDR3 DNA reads TGTGCCAGCAGTACCTCCGGGATCTTTCCTGAAAAACTGTTTTTT. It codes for CASSTSGIFPEKLFF.